This T cell receptor (beta chain) appears in the sequencing data of a study of shared clonotypes between healthy human individuals. Whole-study findings and limits: The study drew on few donors, limiting represented genetic and exposure-history diversity. Incompleteness in sorted-subset sequencing, despite large depth, was shown by rarefaction.

Comment on this clone: No antigen is known for it. The sample has other DNA sequences that encode this CDR3 too.

Clones were read by immunoSEQ multiplex PCR, and TCRdb kept only the in-frame ones, dropping some. The repertoire has some 1,400,000 clones, roughly 96% of them found once; the top ten carry approximately 1%. Sequenced material: naive CD4+ T cells sorted from blood. Subset meaning: CD45RA+ positively selected. The TCR originated in a young man in good health.

CDR3 residues: CSARGNTEAFF. The CDR3 nucleotides are TGCAGTGCCCGGGGGAACACTGAAGCTTTCTTT. This chain uses TRBV20-1 with TRBJ1-1, with D unclear. This CDR3 contains 11 residues. Germline CDR1 DFQATT, CDR2 SNEGSKA (reference sequence). V was shortened by 6 bases and J by 1 base, with 6 bases between the two germline ends.